This T cell receptor beta chain was profiled in a study of STAT5B mutations in CD4+ large granular lymphocyte leukemia. Whole-study findings and limits: Top patient clones used TRBV06 genes more often: 8/27 versus 2/35 in controls.

On this clone itself: Antigen unknown.

Using immunoSEQ multiplex PCR, the repertoire was profiled, and TCRdb retains in-frame clones only, with some absent. This repertoire shows about 48,000 clones, approximately 70% found once; its top ten account for 1.5% to 1.7%. Germline V gives CDR1 ENHRY, CDR2 SYGVKD. J was trimmed by 5 bases and V by 10 bases; bases with no gene match: 16. The CDR3 is 16 residues long. The chain links TRBV10-3 to TRBJ2-5; 10 nucleotides align to TRBD2. The sequenced material came from CD4+ T cells from blood buffy coats. The TCR sequence derives from a human donor in good health. The CDR3 nucleotides are TGTGCCACTTCAAGGGGGCTAGCGGGGGCAGGGGAGACCCAGTACTTC. It codes for CATSRGLAGAGETQYF.